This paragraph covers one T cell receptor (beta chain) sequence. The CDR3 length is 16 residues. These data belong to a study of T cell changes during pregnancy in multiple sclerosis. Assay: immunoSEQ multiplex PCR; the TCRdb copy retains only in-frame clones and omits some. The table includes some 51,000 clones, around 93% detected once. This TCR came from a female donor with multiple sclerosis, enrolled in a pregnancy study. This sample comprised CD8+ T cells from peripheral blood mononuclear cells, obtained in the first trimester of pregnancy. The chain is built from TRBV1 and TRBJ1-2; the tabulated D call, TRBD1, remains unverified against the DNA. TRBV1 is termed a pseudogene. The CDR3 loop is CTSSTTGQGAPYGYTF. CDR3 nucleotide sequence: TGCACCAGCAGCACCACGGGACAGGGGGCACCCTATGGCTACACCTTC.